These 8 T cell receptor beta chains were sequenced from one sample in a study of human T cells and chemical hapten exposure. Each CDR3 protein gets one entry after TCRdb re-called the RACE reads with MiXCR. The sample lists about 350,000 distinct CDR3 sequences; about 5% were seen once. Stated time point: pre-sensitization, week 0. Documented treatment: therapeutic diphenylcyclopropenone sensitization with weekly scalp DPC. The specimen comprised whole blood, sampled in connection with sensitization to the hapten diphenylcyclopropenone (DPC). The receptors come from a woman between 18 and 29 years old with alopecia areata. Some clones in this sample may be carry-over from other donors' samples.

This clonotype was seen at least ten times. This chain connects TRBV28 to TRBJ1-5; D gene ambiguous. Trimming cost V 2 bases and J 4 bases, with 12 bases left between them. CDR3 length: 15 residues. Germline V lookup: CDR1 MDHEN, CDR2 SYDVKM. For the CDR3, the DNA is TGTGCCAGCAGTTTACAGTCAATCGATAATCAGCCCCAGCATTTT. This sequence encodes CASSLQSIDNQPQHF.

The rearrangement uses TRBV5-4 and TRBJ2-2; 7 bases fit TRBD1. J lost 7 bases, V lost 5 bases, and 14 bases had no gene match. The CDR3 loop spans 16 amino acids. Germline CDR1 reads SGHNT; CDR2 reads YYREEE (reference sequence). The CDR3 here is CASSPLATGRIGELFF. As DNA, the CDR3 is TGTGCCAGCAGTCCCCTGGCGACAGGGAGAATCGGGGAGCTGTTTTTT. The variable domain in full, completed from reference TRBV5-4 and TRBJ2-2, reads ETGVTQSPTHLIKTRGQQVTLRCSSQSGHNTVSWYQQALGQGPQFIFQYYREEENGRGNFPPRFSGLQFPNYSSELNVNALELDDSALYLCASSPLATGRIGELFFGEGSRLTVL.

This clonotype was recorded many times. J is TRBJ1-2 and V is TRBV6-2 or TRBV6-3; 12 nucleotides agree with TRBD1. Germline CDR1 is MNHEY and CDR2 is SVGEGT. This CDR3 region has 14 residues. V dropped 6 bases and J dropped 5; count of bases not matched to a gene: 4. This CDR3 is CASRGTGGAYGYTF. CDR3 sequence (DNA): TGTGCCAGCAGAGGGACAGGGGGCGCGTATGGCTACACCTTC.

In its sample, this clonotype was seen a few times. This sequence joins TRBV3-1 and TRBJ1-6; possible D gene TRBD1, 5 bases. The germline gives CDR1 LGHDT, CDR2 YNNKEL (reference sequence). The CDR3 covers 15 residues. Trimming cost V 1 base and J 10 bases, with 14 bases left between them. The CDR3 sequence is CASSQVRQGRSPLHF. Here the CDR3 DNA reads TGTGCCAGCAGCCAAGTCAGGCAGGGAAGATCACCCCTCCACTTT.

In this sample, this clonotype turned up once. V gene TRBV20-1 combines with J gene TRBJ2-3; no reliable D call. Germline lookup yields CDR1 DFQATT and CDR2 SNEGSKA (reference sequence). The CDR3 spans 13 residues. V shed 4 bases and J shed 2 bases, with 10 bases lying between them. The CDR3 reads CSAKDPDTDTQYF. CDR3 nucleotide sequence: TGCAGTGCTAAGGACCCTGACACAGATACGCAGTATTTT.

This clonotype was observed a handful of times. This chain uses TRBV6-4 with TRBJ1-6; possible D gene TRBD1, 5 bases. The CDR3 contains 16 residues. Germline V lookup: CDR1 MRHNA, CDR2 SNTAGT. V lost 6 bases, J lost 6 bases, and 18 bases lay in between. The CDR3 DNA reads TGTGCCAGCAGAAGGAGTAAGGGGTACTTTAATTCACCCCTCCACTTT. This translates into CASRRSKGYFNSPLHF.

This clonotype was seen a few times. The chain is built from TRBV7-2 and TRBJ2-1, with 8 bases lining up with TRBD2. J was trimmed by 6 bases and V by 2 bases; bases with no gene match: 6. CDR1 and CDR2 from the germline V gene are SGHTA and FQGNSA. CDR3 length: 15 residues. The CDR3 coding sequence is TGTGCCAGCAGCTTATGGAGCGGGGGTACCAATGAGCAGTTCTTC. Amino acid sequence: CASSLWSGGTNEQFF.

This clonotype was counted ten times or more. The genes are TRBV9 and TRBJ1-1; D is possibly TRBD1 (5 bases). V was trimmed by 4 bases and J by 3 bases, leaving 13 bases between them. Germline V gene sequence: CDR1 SGDLS, CDR2 YYNGEE. This CDR3 is built from 14 residues. This CDR3 is CASSFYVQDTEAFF. DNA for the CDR3: TGTGCCAGCAGCTTCTATGTACAGGACACTGAAGCTTTCTTT.